Listed here are 27 T cell receptor beta chains from one sample, sequenced in a study of Ad26.COV2.S vaccination and SARS-CoV-2 variants. Profiled with immunoSEQ multiplex PCR; TCRdb holds only in-frame clones, not every one. The sample has fewer than 400,000 clones, around 85% seen once. The treatment is: roughly 19 received Ad26.COV2.S at low or high dose, single or two shots; several received placebo; per-sample allocation not given. On day 63 after the first injection, vaccine and placebo recipients gave samples. Sequences were derived from peripheral blood, sampled in a trial of Ad26.COV2.S vaccine versus placebo. The origin of the receptors is a person aged 18-65 years who received the Ad26.COV2.S COVID-19 vaccine or a placebo.

This clone occurred once. This rearrangement joins TRBV6-1 to TRBJ2-1, with D unclear. CDR3 size: 13 residues. Trimming took off 4 bases at V and 5 bases at J, with 9 bases between the two ends. Looked up from germline, CDR1 is MNHNS and CDR2 is SASEGT. The CDR3 protein is CASSGSRNNEQFF. For the CDR3, the DNA is TGTGCCAGCAGTGGGTCTCGGAACAATGAGCAGTTCTTC.

The chain employs TRBV2 and TRBJ1-1; a possible D gene is TRBD1 (6 bases). Per germline, CDR1 SNHLY and CDR2 FYNNEI. This CDR3 comprises 16 residues. V gave up 6 bases and J gave up 1 base, with 18 bases separating them. The CDR3 nucleotides are TGTGCCAGCAGACATCATCCAGGGGTCAGGAACACTGAAGCTTTCTTT. Translating it yields CASRHHPGVRNTEAFF.

The chain carries TRBV19 and TRBJ2-2, with D perhaps matching TRBD1 (5 bases). The V gene lost 5 bases and the J gene lost 5 bases, with 18 bases spanning the gap. This CDR3 comprises 16 residues. Per the germline V gene, CDR1 is LNHDA and CDR2 is SQIVND (reference sequence). The CDR3 DNA reads TGTGCCAGTAGTCCCTACGGTGCAGGGAAAACCGGGGAGCTGTTTTTT. Its protein is CASSPYGAGKTGELFF.

V gene TRBV5-1 combines with J gene TRBJ2-2; 9 nucleotides align to TRBD1. CDR3 length: 16 residues. CDR1 SGHRS and CDR2 YFSETQ come from the germline V gene. V was pared by 0 bases and J by 3 bases, with 3 bases of the junction left unmatched. CDR3 region: CASSLGQGDDTGELFF. The CDR3 coding sequence is TGCGCCAGCAGCTTGGGACAGGGGGACGACACCGGGGAGCTGTTTTTT.

The chain uses TRBV4-1 and TRBJ2-1; D possibly corresponds to TRBD2 (7 bases). Germline loops: CDR1 MGHRA, CDR2 YSYEKL. Trimming took off 2 bases at V and 9 bases at J, with 20 bases between the two ends. The CDR3 contains 16 residues. The CDR3 region is CASSQMHRGGRIEQFF. The CDR3, as DNA: TGCGCCAGCAGCCAAATGCATAGGGGGGGGCGGATTGAGCAGTTCTTC.

This clone was seen a few times. In DNA, the CDR3 is TGTGCCAGCAGGCGCCTCTTGTCAAATGAGCAGTTCTTC. Amino acid sequence: CASRRLLSNEQFF. V gene TRBV6-5 combines with J gene TRBJ2-1; no clear D gene. V was pared by 6 bases and J by 7 bases, with 13 bases between. This CDR3 has 13 residues. Germline V lookup: CDR1 MNHEY, CDR2 SVGAGI.

The V and J genes are TRBV10-3 and TRBJ1-1; a weak D match, TRBD1 (5 bases). This CDR3 is 14 amino acids long. CDR1 is ENHRY, CDR2 SYGVKD, per germline. V dropped 4 bases and J dropped 6 bases, with 15 bases sitting between them. For the CDR3, the DNA is TGTGCCATCAGTGCGGGGACTCTTTGGTCTGAAGCTTTCTTT. This translates into CAISAGTLWSEAFF.

V is TRBV7-9 and J is TRBJ2-7, with D perhaps TRBD1 or TRBD2 (5 bases each). Germline V gives CDR1 SEHNR, CDR2 FQNEAQ (reference sequence). With 2 bases removed from V and 2 bases from J, the gap between germline ends came to 19 bases. This CDR3 region has 17 residues. The CDR3 sequence is CASSLKTGTHTAYEQYF. Written as DNA, the CDR3 is TGTGCCAGCAGCTTAAAAACCGGGACCCATACAGCCTACGAGCAGTACTTC.

The chain joins TRBV2 to TRBJ1-1; D gene uncertain. The CDR3 runs to 14 residues. Germline V gene sequence: CDR1 SNHLY, CDR2 FYNNEI. V lost 7 bases and J 0 bases, leaving 12 bases between the germline ends. Here the CDR3 DNA reads TGTGCCAGCATTCGGACGTTCATGAACACTGAAGCTTTCTTT. It yields the protein CASIRTFMNTEAFF.

The chain couples TRBV2 to TRBJ1-6; no firm D call. The germline V gene has CDR1 SNHLY and CDR2 FYNNEI. The CDR3 consists of 17 residues. Trimming shortened V by 7 bases and J by 0 bases, and 16 bases separated the two germline ends. Here the CDR3 DNA reads TGTGCCAGCAATTCCGGCTCCGCGGCCTCCTATAATTCACCCCTCCACTTT. It specifies CASNSGSAASYNSPLHF. The full variable domain, completed using reference TRBV2 and TRBJ1-6, is EPEVTQTPSHQVTQMGQEVILRCVPISNHLYFYWYRQILGQKVEFLVSFYNNEISEKSEIFDDQFSVERPDGSNFTLKIRSTKLEDSAMYFCASNSGSAASYNSPLHFGNGTRLTVT.

The chain employs TRBV10-3 and TRBJ2-7, with TRBD2 as a possible D gene (5 bases). In germline, CDR1 is ENHRY, CDR2 SYGVKD. The CDR3 contains 13 residues. Trimming removed 3 bases from V and 3 bases from J, with 9 bases in between. In DNA form, the CDR3 reads TGTGCCATCAGTGATGGGAGCTACTACGAGCAGTACTTC. This translates into CAISDGSYYEQYF.

V and J are TRBV7-2 and TRBJ2-2; TRBD2 is a possible D gene (6 bases). Germline CDR1 and CDR2: SGHTA and FQGNSA. This CDR3 has 14 residues. V dropped 2 bases and J dropped 4 bases, with 8 bases sitting between them. DNA for the CDR3: TGTGCCAGCAGCTTAATAGCGGCCACCGGGGAGCTGTTTTTT. Amino acids: CASSLIAATGELFF.

The rearrangement uses TRBV6-5 and TRBJ1-6, with 10 positions matching TRBD1. CDR3 length equals 14 residues. Germline V lookup: CDR1 MNHEY, CDR2 SVGAGI. V lost 4 bases, J lost 8 bases, and 2 bases stayed unmatched. The CDR3 reads CASSLGTGDSPLHF. The CDR3 DNA follows: TGTGCCAGCAGTTTAGGGACAGGGGATTCACCCCTCCACTTT.

CDR3 protein: CASRLEVRGNQPQHF. The CDR3 DNA follows: TGTGCAAGTCGCTTAGAGGTCAGGGGGAATCAGCCCCAGCATTTT. The chain links TRBV12-2 to TRBJ1-5; the D call in the table, TRBD1, was not verified against the DNA. TRBV12-2 is reported as a pseudogene. CDR3 length equals 15 residues.

The chain is built from TRBV2 and TRBJ1-1, with TRBD1 matching 8 bases. The germline gives CDR1 SNHLY, CDR2 FYNNEI. V shed 4 bases, J shed 2 bases, and the junction held 3 bases outside the gene matches. The CDR3 totals 14 residues. The CDR3 protein is CASSVTGGNTEAFF. The CDR3 region has the DNA TGTGCCAGCAGTGTAACAGGGGGTAACACTGAAGCTTTCTTT.

The chain couples TRBV14 to TRBJ2-2; D may match TRBD1 or TRBD2 (5 bases each). Germline V gene sequence: CDR1 SGHDN, CDR2 FVKESK. Trimming removed 1 base at V and 1 base at J, with 16 bases between. The CDR3 is made up of 18 amino acids. The CDR3 DNA is TGTGCCAGCAGCCAAGTCGCGGTGGGACGGTTGAACACCGGGGAGCTGTTTTTT. Protein product: CASSQVAVGRLNTGELFF.

The rearrangement joins TRBV7-2 to TRBJ2-1, with 12 bases identical to TRBD2. The length of the CDR3 is 19 residues. Germline V gene data show CDR1 as SGHTA and CDR2 as FQGNSA. With 4 bases clipped from V and 3 bases from J, the junction kept 13 bases outside the gene matches. CDR3: CASSSGPGTSGPYYNEQFF. Written as DNA, the CDR3 is TGTGCCAGCAGCTCGGGACCGGGGACTAGCGGGCCCTACTACAATGAGCAGTTCTTC.

The chain employs TRBV5-1 and TRBJ1-4, with 8 nucleotides matching TRBD1. Germline V gene lookup returns CDR1 SGHRS and CDR2 YFSETQ. Trimming removed 0 bases from V and 5 bases from J; junction bases left unmatched: 12. The CDR3 contains 18 residues. The CDR3 sequence: CASSLAGQGAPGNEKLFF. The CDR3 coding sequence is TGCGCCAGCAGCTTGGCGGGGCAGGGGGCGCCGGGAAATGAAAAACTGTTTTTT. The entire variable domain, with the rest obtained from reference TRBV5-1 and TRBJ1-4, is as follows: KAGVTQTPRYLIKTRGQQVTLSCSPISGHRSVSWYQQTPGQGLQFLFEYFSETQRNKGNFPGRFSGRQFSNSRSEMNVSTLELGDSALYLCASSLAGQGAPGNEKLFFGSGTQLSVL.

This clone was recorded many times. As DNA, the CDR3 is TGTGCCACCAGCAGAGAACCCTTGGGGGACCAAGAGACCCAGTACTTC. It is translated as CATSREPLGDQETQYF. The rearrangement links TRBV15 to TRBJ2-5; D tentatively fits TRBD1 or TRBD2 (5 bases each). Germline V gene data show CDR1 as LNHNV and CDR2 as YYDKDF (reference sequence). The CDR3 runs to 16 residues. V was shortened by 0 bases and J by 0 bases, with 11 bases between the two germline ends.

V gene TRBV7-9 combines with J gene TRBJ1-1, with D possibly being TRBD1 (5 bases). The ends were cut back, 5 bases at V and 3 bases at J, with 13 bases in the middle. CDR3 size: 14 residues. Germline loops: CDR1 SEHNR, CDR2 FQNEAQ (reference sequence). Here the CDR3 reads CASSPTGGYTEAFF. Written as DNA, the CDR3 is TGTGCCAGCAGCCCCACCGGGGGATACACTGAAGCTTTCTTT.

The chain combines TRBV7-2 with TRBJ2-2, with D uncertain. The CDR3 is made up of 13 amino acids. The germline V gene has CDR1 SGHTA and CDR2 FQGNSA. Trimming took 11 bases from V and 5 from J, leaving 15 bases between them. DNA for the CDR3: TGTGCCGGTGGGCAGTCGATGACCGGGGAGCTGTTTTTT. This encodes CAGGQSMTGELFF.

The rearrangement joins TRBV30 to TRBJ1-4; 10 bases match TRBD1. J gave up 5 bases and V 2 bases, and 11 bases lay outside the gene matches. The CDR3 spans 17 residues. Germline values: CDR1 GTSNPN, CDR2 SVGIG (reference sequence). The CDR3 nucleotides read TGTGCCTGGAGTAGGGACAGGGGCGCGAGATTCAATGAAAAACTGTTTTTT. Its protein product is CAWSRDRGARFNEKLFF.

CDR3 DNA sequence: TGCGCCAGCAGCTTATTGACAATTACCTACGAGCAGTACTTC. Its translation is CASSLLTITYEQYF. The V call is TRBV5-1, the J call TRBJ2-7; no firm D call. The CDR3 contains 14 residues. Trimming took 2 bases from V and 2 from J, leaving 11 bases between them. The germline V gene has CDR1 SGHRS and CDR2 YFSETQ.

This chain joins TRBV6-5 and TRBJ1-2; D is uncertain. CDR1 is MNHEY and CDR2 is SVGAGI in the germline V gene. The CDR3 contains 12 residues. V lost 10 bases to trimming and J lost 1 base, with 10 bases between them. The CDR3 protein is CAIWTGNYGYTF. CDR3 coding DNA: TGTGCCATTTGGACGGGTAACTATGGCTACACCTTC.

The chain recombines TRBV19 with TRBJ1-5, with D unresolved. Germline loops: CDR1 LNHDA, CDR2 SQIVND (reference sequence). The CDR3 spans 13 residues. V was clipped by 3 bases and J by 16 bases, with 19 bases between them. CDR3 nucleotides: TGTGCCAGTAGTATTAGTGACCTTGGGCCCGAACATTTT. Protein sequence: CASSISDLGPEHF.

As DNA, the CDR3 is TGTGCCAGCAGCTCACCAACGGGACCTTCCGACGAGCAGTACTTC. Its protein product is CASSSPTGPSDEQYF. This chain joins TRBV7-8 and TRBJ2-7, with D possibly called TRBD1 or TRBD2 (5 bases each). V gave up 4 bases and J gave up 5 bases, with 18 bases separating them. The CDR3 spans 15 residues. Germline CDR1 reads SGHVS; CDR2 reads FQNEAQ.

The chain has TRBV3-1 (or the pseudogene TRBV3-2) and TRBJ2-5; the D is unclear. The CDR3 totals 14 residues. Germline lookup yields CDR1 LGHDT and CDR2 YNNKEL (reference sequence). The V end was cut by 1 base, the J end by 2 bases, with 8 bases between. CDR3 amino acids: CASSQAGLQETQYF. Here the CDR3 DNA reads TGTGCCAGCAGCCAAGCCGGGCTTCAAGAGACCCAGTACTTC.